This TCR beta chain was observed in a study of control samples from healthy donors and cancer patients. The assay was immunoSEQ multiplex PCR, and TCRdb's table has in-frame clones only and misses some. The sample includes about 160,000 clones, around 94% of them seen just once. CDR1 SGHRS and CDR2 YFSETQ come from the germline V gene. The CDR3 length is 15 residues. After removal of 4 bases from V and 6 bases from J, the junction contained 13 bases not matched to a gene. The sequence came from a man between 60 and 75 years old with colorectal cancer. Sequenced material: PBMCs. The gene calls are TRBV5-1 and TRBJ2-7; 7 positions agree with TRBD1. The CDR3 DNA reads TGCGCCAGCAGCGCCGGGACAGAAACCCCATCCGAGCAGTACTTC. Translated, it gives CASSAGTETPSEQYF.